A single sample gave rise to the 11 T cell receptor beta chains below, sequenced in a study of blood T cell repertoires in COVID-19. Method: immunoSEQ multiplex PCR; TCRdb's copy keeps in-frame clones and lacks some. The table records some 70,000 clones, 75% to 90% of them present only once. The specimen was peripheral blood. These receptors all come from a man aged 50 to 60 with COVID-19, enrolled during active disease.

The V and J genes are TRBV6-1 and TRBJ2-7, with TRBD1 as a possible D gene (6 bases). Germline V gene data show CDR1 as MNHNS and CDR2 as SASEGT. Trimming left V 2 bases short and J 4 bases short, with 12 bases between. This CDR3 is 14 amino acids long. CDR3 sequence reads: CASSEIEGDYEQYF. The CDR3 nucleotides are TGTGCCAGCAGTGAAATTGAGGGGGATTACGAGCAGTACTTC.

The gene calls are TRBV5-4 and TRBJ2-7, with 12 positions matching TRBD2. The germline V gene encodes CDR1 SGHNT and CDR2 YYREEE (reference sequence). Trimming cost V 0 bases and J 6 bases; bases outside gene matches: 4. The CDR3 length is 15 residues. The chain's CDR3 is CASSLGLAGATEQYF. The CDR3 DNA reads TGTGCCAGCAGCTTGGGACTAGCGGGAGCAACCGAGCAGTACTTC. Together with reference TRBV5-4 and TRBJ2-7, the CDR3 gives the full variable domain: ETGVTQSPTHLIKTRGQQVTLRCSSQSGHNTVSWYQQALGQGPQFIFQYYREEENGRGNFPPRFSGLQFPNYSSELNVNALELDDSALYLCASSLGLAGATEQYFGPGTRLTVT.

The chain links TRBV10-3 to TRBJ2-2; 10 nucleotides agree with TRBD1. The CDR3 length is 15 residues. Germline V gene data show CDR1 as ENHRY and CDR2 as SYGVKD. V was clipped by 10 bases and J by 5 bases; unmatched bases: 10. CDR3: CATWSGTGVTGELFF. CDR3 in DNA: TGTGCCACCTGGTCCGGGACAGGGGTAACCGGGGAGCTGTTTTTT.

This rearrangement joins TRBV11-2 to TRBJ2-1, with TRBD2 identical over 8 bases. The V segment lost 6 bases and the J segment 7 bases; nucleotides outside the gene matches: 11. CDR1 is SGHAT and CDR2 is FQNNGV in the germline V gene. The CDR3 contains 15 residues. CDR3 nucleotide sequence: TGTGCCAGCAGACATGCGGGGGGCCTTATTAATGAGCAGTTCTTC. It translates to CASRHAGGLINEQFF.

The chain recombines TRBV5-1 with TRBJ1-6, with a weak D call TRBD1 (6 bases). Per germline, CDR1 SGHRS and CDR2 YFSETQ. The V end lost 7 bases, the J end lost 7 bases, and 18 bases lay between the germline ends. The CDR3 consists of 15 residues. The CDR3 DNA reads as TGCGCCAGCGCGTTGATGCAGGGGCAGAATTCACCCCTCCACTTT. Translation gives CASALMQGQNSPLHF.

J is TRBJ2-1 and V is TRBV29-1, with TRBD2 matching over 11 bases. CDR1 and CDR2 from the germline V gene are SQVTM and ANQGSEA. J lost 3 bases, V lost 7 bases, and 5 bases had no gene match. This CDR3 has 14 residues. CDR3 sequence (DNA): TGCAGCGGTTTAGCGGGAGGGTTCTACAATGAGCAGTTCTTC. This translates into CSGLAGGFYNEQFF.

This clone turned up a few times. This chain uses TRBV30 with TRBJ2-1; 10 positions match TRBD2. The V gene end was trimmed by 1 base and the J gene end by 10 bases; junction bases not matched to a gene: 1. The CDR3 has 12 residues. Germline-derived CDR1 and CDR2 are GTSNPN and SVGIG (reference sequence). Written as DNA, the CDR3 is TGTGCCTGGAGTGATAGCGGGGGGGAGCAGTTCTTC. Amino acid sequence: CAWSDSGGEQFF.

J is TRBJ1-6 and V is TRBV3-1 (or the pseudogene TRBV3-2); tentatively, D is TRBD1 (6 bases). Per the germline V gene, CDR1 is LGHDT and CDR2 is YNNKEL (reference sequence). The CDR3 has 15 residues. Trimming removed 3 bases at V and 9 bases at J, with 15 bases between. The CDR3 is CASSQSGTFGSPLHF. CDR3 DNA: TGTGCCAGCAGCCAGTCCGGGACATTCGGTTCACCCCTCCACTTT.

This chain links TRBV7-6 with TRBJ2-7, with D maybe TRBD2 (6 bases). Trimming left V 1 base short and J 2 bases short, with 18 bases between. Germline V gene data show CDR1 as SGHVS and CDR2 as FNYEAQ. The CDR3 spans 17 residues. CDR3: CASSLGPIVGTPYEQYF. The CDR3 coding sequence is TGTGCCAGCAGCTTAGGCCCCATCGTGGGGACTCCCTACGAGCAGTACTTC.

The chain recombines TRBV6-5 with TRBJ1-5, with D perhaps matching TRBD1 (5 bases). Deletions cut 5 bases from V and 4 bases from J, with 15 bases between. The CDR3 sequence is 15 residues long. In germline, CDR1 is MNHEY, CDR2 SVGAGI. CDR3 DNA: TGTGCCAGCAGTAGATCGGGACTTCAGAATCAGCCCCAGCATTTT. Its protein product is CASSRSGLQNQPQHF.

V usage is TRBV24-1 and J usage is TRBJ2-1; possibly TRBD1 for D (6 bases). The CDR3 runs to 15 residues. The germline gives CDR1 KGHDR, CDR2 SFDVKD. The V gene lost 1 base and the J gene lost 4 bases, with 10 bases spanning the gap. For the CDR3, the DNA is TGTGCCACCAGTGATTTCCGGGACACTTACAATGAGCAGTTCTTC. Translating gives CATSDFRDTYNEQFF.